These 30 T cell receptor beta chains were all obtained from the same sample, sequenced in a study of early T cells in non-severe SARS-CoV-2 infection. Each CDR3 protein gets one entry after TCRdb re-called the 5' RACE reads with MiXCR. The sample yields about 50,000 distinct CDR3 sequences, roughly 13% seen once. The specimen sequenced was whole blood. These receptors originate from an adult who was a healthcare worker with PCR-confirmed SARS-CoV-2 infection or an uninfected control (not recorded which).

V gene TRBV30 combines with J gene TRBJ2-7, with D perhaps matching TRBD1 (7 bases). Germline-derived CDR1 and CDR2 are GTSNPN and SVGIG (reference sequence). This CDR3 has 15 residues. V lost 3 bases and J 12 bases, leaving 27 bases between the germline ends. CDR3 coding DNA: TGTGCCTGGAGAAGCCCCGGGACAGAGGGGAGGATAGGGTACTTC. Residues: CAWRSPGTEGRIGYF.

This clonotype was seen more than once but under ten times. The rearrangement links TRBV18 to TRBJ1-1; D is unclear. This CDR3 region has 14 residues. The germline gives CDR1 KGHSH, CDR2 LQKENI. Trimming took 2 bases from V and 4 from J, leaving 11 bases between them. CDR3 sequence reads: CASSPYEGRTEAFF. CDR3 nucleotides: TGTGCCAGCTCACCATACGAGGGCCGCACTGAAGCTTTCTTT.

In this sample, this clonotype turned up many times. The chain has TRBV5-1 and TRBJ1-2, with a weak D call TRBD1 (6 bases). Germline lookup yields CDR1 SGHRS and CDR2 YFSETQ. Trimming shortened V by 3 bases and J by 8 bases, and 17 bases separated the two germline ends. The CDR3 totals 14 residues. This chain's CDR3 is CASSSPGPGGGYTF. As DNA, the CDR3 is TGCGCCAGCAGCTCCCCTGGTCCGGGGGGCGGCTACACCTTC.

This clonotype has just a few counts. DNA for the CDR3: TGTGCCTGGAGTTTTTCCGGTGGGGGACAAGAGACCCAGTACTTC. Encoded protein: CAWSFSGGGQETQYF. The V gene is TRBV30, the J gene TRBJ2-5; D is tentatively TRBD1 or TRBD2 (5 bases each). The CDR3 length is 15 residues. V dropped 2 bases and J dropped 2 bases, with 15 bases sitting between them. Looked up from germline, CDR1 is GTSNPN and CDR2 is SVGIG (reference sequence).

This clonotype was detected only a few times. The chain couples TRBV28 to TRBJ1-2; tentatively, D is TRBD1 (6 bases). Trimming stripped 6 bases from V and 2 bases from J, with 7 bases between. From germline, CDR1 is MDHEN and CDR2 SYDVKM. The CDR3 has 12 residues. The CDR3 loop reads CASRDSNYGYTF. CDR3 nucleotides: TGTGCCAGCAGGGACAGCAACTATGGCTACACCTTC.

The chain combines TRBV15 with TRBJ2-3; D is unclear. Germline values: CDR1 LNHNV, CDR2 YYDKDF (reference sequence). This CDR3 has 13 amino acids. Trimming removed 1 base at V and 6 bases at J, with 8 bases between. The CDR3 here is CATSRAPGDTQYF. The CDR3 bases are TGTGCCACCAGCAGAGCCCCTGGTGATACGCAGTATTTT. The variable domain in full, with the rest retrieved from reference TRBV15 and TRBJ2-3, is DAMVIQNPRYQVTQFGKPVTLSCSQTLNHNVMYWYQQKSSQAPKLLFHYYDKDFNNEADTPDNFQSRRPNTSFCFLDIRSPGLGDTAMYLCATSRAPGDTQYFGPGTRLTVL.

The table lists this clonotype with a few counts. The chain combines TRBV15 with TRBJ2-3; TRBD1 or TRBD2 may be the D gene (5 bases each). Germline CDR1 and CDR2: LNHNV and YYDKDF (reference sequence). This CDR3 is 15 amino acids long. V was clipped by 0 bases and J by 4 bases, with 11 bases between them. CDR3 protein: CATSRELRESDTQYF. The CDR3 nucleotides are TGTGCCACCAGCAGAGAACTCAGGGAGTCAGATACGCAGTATTTT.

This clonotype was found many times. The V gene is TRBV6-5, the J gene TRBJ2-3; possibly TRBD1 or TRBD2 for D (5 bases each). Trimming cost V 2 bases and J 2 bases, with 14 bases left between them. From germline, CDR1 is MNHEY and CDR2 SVGAGI. CDR3 size: 16 residues. CDR3 nucleotide sequence: TGTGCCAGCAGTTACCTACCGGGACCTTCCACAGATACGCAGTATTTT. Translation: CASSYLPGPSTDTQYF.

This clonotype came up many times. The J gene is TRBJ1-2, the V gene TRBV7-9; TRBD1 matches at 9 bases. The CDR3 has 14 residues. Looked up from germline, CDR1 is SEHNR and CDR2 is FQNEAQ (reference sequence). The ends lost 2 bases at V and 8 bases at J; junction bases unmatched: 6. CDR3 DNA sequence: TGTGCCAGCAGCTTACAACAGGGGGCGCAAGGCTACACCTTC. Its translation is CASSLQQGAQGYTF.

The table lists this clonotype with a few counts. The V and J genes are TRBV7-9 and TRBJ2-1; TRBD2 might be the D (5 bases). This CDR3 comprises 14 residues. Germline V gene lookup returns CDR1 SEHNR and CDR2 FQNEAQ (reference sequence). V lost 4 bases, J lost 10 bases, and 17 bases lay in between. The CDR3 loop is CASSSTRDLREQFF. For the CDR3, the DNA is TGTGCCAGCAGCTCAACCCGGGATCTCAGGGAGCAGTTCTTC.

The CDR3 bases are TGTGCCAGCATTGAGGCCGGCACGGCACGATCCTACGAGCAGTACTTC. Protein: CASIEAGTARSYEQYF. J is TRBJ2-7 and V is TRBV28; D unresolved. V dropped 7 bases and J dropped 1 base, with 20 bases sitting between them. Germline-derived CDR1 and CDR2 are MDHEN and SYDVKM. CDR3 length: 16 residues. Using reference TRBV28 and TRBJ2-7 for the parts outside the CDR3, the full variable domain is DVKVTQSSRYLVKRTGEKVFLECVQDMDHENMFWYRQDPGLGLRLIYFSYDVKMKEKGDIPEGYSVSREKKERFSLILESASTNQTSMYLCASIEAGTARSYEQYFGPGTRLTVT.

This clonotype was observed at least ten times. The chain carries TRBV28 and TRBJ2-7, with D perhaps matching TRBD2 (6 bases). Germline V lookup: CDR1 MDHEN, CDR2 SYDVKM. Trimming shortened V by 5 bases and J by 6 bases, and 17 bases separated the two germline ends. The CDR3 has 14 amino acids. CDR3 coding DNA: TGTGCCAGCAGTCCCGATACTGGGGGGATCGAGCAGTACTTC. Protein sequence: CASSPDTGGIEQYF.

This clonotype has only a few counts. The genes are TRBV11-2 and TRBJ2-3; TRBD2 is a possible D gene (6 bases). V gave up 3 bases and J gave up 9 bases, with 19 bases separating them. CDR1 is SGHAT, CDR2 FQNNGV, per germline. CDR3 length: 15 amino acids. The CDR3: CASSFPRGPGRTQYF. In DNA, the CDR3 is TGTGCCAGCAGCTTCCCCCGGGGCCCGGGGAGGACGCAGTATTTT.

The table lists this clonotype with many counts. V usage is TRBV12-3 or TRBV12-4 and J usage is TRBJ1-2, with no clear D. The ends were cut back, 2 bases at V and 8 bases at J, with 21 bases in the middle. The CDR3 contains 16 residues. For the CDR3, the DNA is TGTGCCAGCAGTTTAAGTCTCATTCGGGGTAATTACGGCTACACCTTC. This sequence encodes CASSLSLIRGNYGYTF.

This clonotype came up a few times. The chain joins TRBV28 to TRBJ1-1; perhaps TRBD1 as D (5 bases). The CDR3 covers 14 residues. Germline lookup yields CDR1 MDHEN and CDR2 SYDVKM. The ends were cut back, 2 bases at V and 0 bases at J, with 7 bases in the middle. CDR3 loop: CASSLQGMNTEAFF. The CDR3, as DNA: TGTGCCAGCAGTTTACAGGGTATGAACACTGAAGCTTTCTTT.

At least ten counts were recorded for this clonotype. The rearrangement links TRBV28 to TRBJ2-1; D is perhaps TRBD2 (6 bases). From germline, CDR1 is MDHEN and CDR2 SYDVKM. V lost 6 bases and J lost 2, with 14 bases in between. CDR3 length: 15 residues. CDR3 amino acids: CASRSSAEAYNEQFF. The CDR3 coding sequence is TGTGCCAGCAGGTCTAGCGCTGAAGCCTACAATGAGCAGTTCTTC.

This clonotype has just a few counts. The V and J genes are TRBV6-5 and TRBJ1-1, with 7 bases that match TRBD1. The CDR3 is 13 amino acids. The germline gives CDR1 MNHEY, CDR2 SVGAGI. V shed 6 bases and J 7 bases; nucleotides not matched to a gene: 8. Here the CDR3 DNA reads TGTGCCAGCAGGCGCGGGGGACAGTTTGAAGCTTTCTTT. It codes for CASRRGGQFEAFF.

This clonotype was detected ten times or more. The chain recombines TRBV5-5 with TRBJ1-2; 9 nucleotides match TRBD1. V gave up 0 bases and J gave up 7 bases; unmatched junction bases: 7. The CDR3 is 15 residues long. Germline assignment: CDR1 SGHKS and CDR2 YYEKEE (reference sequence). The CDR3 is CASSLGDRVMRGYTF. For the CDR3, the DNA is TGTGCCAGCAGCTTGGGGGACAGGGTAATGCGTGGCTACACCTTC.

In this sample, this clonotype turned up a few times. V usage is TRBV6-2 or TRBV6-3 and J usage is TRBJ2-7; the match to TRBD2 covers 9 bases. J gave up 0 bases and V 8 bases, and 11 bases lay outside the gene matches. CDR3 length: 16 amino acids. Germline V gene sequence: CDR1 MNHEY, CDR2 SVGEGT. The CDR3 DNA reads TGTGCCAGCGTAAATCTAGCGGGACCCAGCTCCTACGAGCAGTACTTC. Protein: CASVNLAGPSSYEQYF.

This chain connects TRBV5-1 to TRBJ2-5; 7 nucleotides agree with TRBD2. The CDR3 loop spans 17 amino acids. The V segment lost 0 bases and the J segment 4 bases; nucleotides outside the gene matches: 12. Germline V gives CDR1 SGHRS, CDR2 YFSETQ. This chain's CDR3 is CASSLEFGGGTGETQYF. In DNA, the CDR3 is TGCGCCAGCAGCTTGGAGTTCGGCGGGGGAACCGGAGAGACCCAGTACTTC. Variable domain in full (rest from reference TRBV5-1 and TRBJ2-5): KAGVTQTPRYLIKTRGQQVTLSCSPISGHRSVSWYQQTPGQGLQFLFEYFSETQRNKGNFPGRFSGRQFSNSRSEMNVSTLELGDSALYLCASSLEFGGGTGETQYFGPGTRLLVL.

Ten or more counts support this clonotype. This chain uses TRBV29-1 with TRBJ2-3, with 9 bases lining up with TRBD2. CDR1 SQVTM and CDR2 ANQGSEA come from the germline V gene. V dropped 7 bases and J dropped 0; count of bases not matched to a gene: 8. The CDR3 totals 15 residues. CDR3 amino acids: CSGVLAGPSTDTQYF. Written as DNA, the CDR3 is TGCAGCGGTGTTCTAGCGGGGCCTAGCACAGATACGCAGTATTTT.

This clonotype was observed many times. The chain joins TRBV5-5 to TRBJ2-7; 8 bases line up with TRBD1. The ends lost 4 bases at V and 6 bases at J; junction bases unmatched: 9. The length of the CDR3 is 14 residues. Per the germline V gene, CDR1 is SGHKS and CDR2 is YYEKEE (reference sequence). In DNA form, the CDR3 reads TGTGCCAGCAGCCACGGGGACAGGTCCACCGAGCAGTACTTC. Translating gives CASSHGDRSTEQYF.

This clonotype was seen repeatedly, ten times or more. The rearrangement joins TRBV28 to TRBJ2-3, with 13 bases aligning to TRBD2. V lost 6 bases, J lost 6 bases, and 6 bases stayed unmatched. CDR3 length: 15 residues. Germline assignment: CDR1 MDHEN and CDR2 SYDVKM. CDR3 amino acids: CASSLGLAGVDTQYF. The CDR3 DNA sequence: TGTGCCAGCAGCCTCGGACTAGCGGGAGTCGATACGCAGTATTTT.

This clonotype was detected only a few times. This chain uses TRBV6-1 with TRBJ1-1, with D possibly TRBD1 on 6 matching bases. V lost 5 bases to trimming and J lost 1 base, with 11 bases between them. This CDR3 is built from 14 residues. Germline-derived CDR1 and CDR2 are MNHNS and SASEGT. This CDR3 reads CASSPKGENTEAFF. CDR3 bases: TGTGCCAGCAGTCCCAAGGGGGAGAACACTGAAGCTTTCTTT.

At least ten counts were recorded for this clonotype. This chain joins TRBV7-7 and TRBJ2-1, with D perhaps matching TRBD1 (5 bases). CDR1 is SSHAT, CDR2 FNYEAQ, per germline (reference sequence). Trimming removed 5 bases from V and 4 bases from J, with 15 bases in between. The CDR3 contains 15 residues. Written as DNA, the CDR3 is TGTGCCAGCAGCCAAGGAAGGGGCAGTTACAATGAGCAGTTCTTC. It is translated as CASSQGRGSYNEQFF.

This clonotype was detected ten times or more. V is TRBV6-5 and J is TRBJ2-1; TRBD1 agrees at 9 bases. CDR3 length: 14 residues. V shed 4 bases, J shed 6 bases, and the junction held 4 bases outside the gene matches. Germline CDR1 and CDR2: MNHEY and SVGAGI. The CDR3 DNA sequence: TGTGCCAGCAGTTCGGACAGGGGAATCAATGAGCAGTTCTTC. This codes for CASSSDRGINEQFF.

The genes are TRBV18 and TRBJ2-5; D remains unclear. Trimming shortened V by 1 base and J by 3 bases, and 12 bases separated the two germline ends. The CDR3 has 15 amino acids. CDR1 is KGHSH, CDR2 LQKENI, per germline. The CDR3 region has the DNA TGTGCCAGCTCACCACAACTAAACTCTAAAGAGACCCAGTACTTC. This sequence encodes CASSPQLNSKETQYF. The full variable domain, rest sourced from reference TRBV18 and TRBJ2-5, is NAGVMQNPRHLVRRRGQEARLRCSPMKGHSHVYWYRQLPEEGLKFMVYLQKENIIDESGMPKERFSAEFPKEGPSILRIQQVVRGDSAAYFCASSPQLNSKETQYFGPGTRLLVL.

V is TRBV20-1 and J is TRBJ1-3, with TRBD1 identical over 7 bases. This CDR3 contains 17 residues. J was trimmed by 0 bases and V by 3 bases; bases with no gene match: 11. Per germline, CDR1 DFQATT and CDR2 SNEGSKA (reference sequence). The CDR3 nucleotides read TGCAGTGCTAGGGGCTCCGGGACAGAGGGCTCTGGAAACACCATATATTTT. It codes for CSARGSGTEGSGNTIYF.

This clonotype was recorded at least ten times. The J gene is TRBJ1-2, the V gene TRBV19; the D is unclear. Germline loops: CDR1 LNHDA, CDR2 SQIVND (reference sequence). The CDR3 loop spans 13 amino acids. Between the trimmed V and J ends, which lost 3 bases and 5 bases, there was a span of 10 bases. The CDR3 reads CASSIGRSYGYTF. The CDR3 DNA reads as TGTGCCAGTAGTATCGGCAGGAGTTATGGCTACACCTTC.

In its sample, this clonotype was seen many times. This chain connects TRBV7-6 to TRBJ2-7, with TRBD1 matching 8 bases. V was clipped by 6 bases and J by 2 bases; unmatched bases: 6. CDR3 size: 14 residues. Per the germline V gene, CDR1 is SGHVS and CDR2 is FNYEAQ. CDR3 in amino acids: CASSTGQGAYEQYF. CDR3 bases: TGTGCCAGCAGTACCGGACAGGGCGCCTACGAGCAGTACTTC.